The next 29 T cell receptor beta chains were all read from a single sample in a study of cytomegalovirus exposure and HLA in healthy donors. This PCR relied on a set of 60 Vbeta primers and 13 Jbeta primers. Libraries were prepared by immunoSEQ multiplex PCR; TCRdb keeps only in-frame clonotypes and omits some of them. The sample has around 200,000 clones, 75% to 85% seen once. The sample consisted of PBMCs. These receptors came from a woman aged 45-65 years in good health and CMV-seronegative.

The rearrangement joins TRBV4-2 to TRBJ2-7; 12 bases are shared with TRBD2. CDR1 and CDR2 from the germline V gene are LGHNA and YNFKEQ. CDR3 size: 18 residues. The trim removed 4 bases at V and 2 bases at J, leaving 12 bases unmatched. The chain's CDR3 is CASSPGLAGVNAAYEQYF. The CDR3 nucleotides read TGTGCCAGCAGCCCGGGACTAGCGGGCGTGAATGCGGCCTACGAGCAGTACTTC.

The CDR3 bases are TGTGCCAGCAGCTCACAGGGGGCCATGAACACTGAAGCTTTCTTT. It codes for CASSSQGAMNTEAFF. The V and J genes are TRBV5-5 and TRBJ1-1, with 9 bases aligning to TRBD1. CDR1 SGHKS and CDR2 YYEKEE come from the germline V gene (reference sequence). The CDR3 contains 15 residues. Unmatched junction bases numbered 3, after V lost 3 bases and J lost 0 bases.

This chain connects TRBV4-2 to TRBJ2-7; D is unclear. Looked up from germline, CDR1 is LGHNA and CDR2 is YNFKEQ. V was cut by 3 bases and J by 5 bases, with 11 bases left in between. The CDR3 spans 13 residues. CDR3 bases: TGTGCCAGCAGCCACCACGGCCGGGACGAGCAGTACTTC. This encodes CASSHHGRDEQYF.

The V gene is TRBV5-1, the J gene TRBJ2-7, with 10 bases fitting TRBD1. This CDR3 has 16 residues. J lost 6 bases, V lost 2 bases, and 11 bases had no gene match. The germline V gene encodes CDR1 SGHRS and CDR2 YFSETQ. CDR3 coding DNA: TGCGCCAGCAGCTTCTCGCAGCCGGGACAGGGGACCGAGCAGTACTTC. Encoded protein: CASSFSQPGQGTEQYF. Filled out from reference TRBV5-1 and TRBJ2-7, the complete variable domain reads KAGVTQTPRYLIKTRGQQVTLSCSPISGHRSVSWYQQTPGQGLQFLFEYFSETQRNKGNFPGRFSGRQFSNSRSEMNVSTLELGDSALYLCASSFSQPGQGTEQYFGPGTRLTVT.

This clone was recorded a few times. This chain uses TRBV6-5 with TRBJ1-1, with a weak D call TRBD1 (5 bases). CDR3 length: 11 amino acids. The germline V and J ends were trimmed by 1 base and 11 bases, with 8 bases remaining between them. CDR1 and CDR2 (germline): MNHEY, SVGAGI. The CDR3 loop is CASSYLGDAFF. CDR3 nucleotides: TGTGCCAGCAGTTACTTAGGGGATGCTTTCTTT.

The genes are TRBV19 and TRBJ2-7; TRBD2 matches 8 bases. The CDR3 loop spans 15 amino acids. Germline CDR1 LNHDA, CDR2 SQIVND (reference sequence). V lost 5 bases to trimming and J lost 0 bases; unmatched junction nucleotides: 6. CDR3 nucleotides: TGTGCCAGTAGTGGAGCGGGAGCTAGCTCCTACGAGCAGTACTTC. It is translated as CASSGAGASSYEQYF.

The chain carries TRBV5-1 and TRBJ2-7, with 7 positions matching TRBD1. The CDR3 spans 13 residues. Germline CDR1 is SGHRS and CDR2 is YFSETQ. V shed 6 bases, J shed 3 bases, and the junction held 6 bases outside the gene matches. CDR3 sequence (DNA): TGCGCCAGCACTATTAGACAGGGCTACGAGCAGTACTTC. This gives the protein CASTIRQGYEQYF.

The chain couples TRBV19 to TRBJ2-2; 13 bases align to TRBD2. This CDR3 is built from 17 residues. The trim removed 9 bases at V and 4 bases at J, leaving 11 bases unmatched. In germline, CDR1 is LNHDA, CDR2 SQIVND (reference sequence). The CDR3 DNA sequence: TGTGCCAGCAAGACACTAGCGGGAGGGCCGACCACCGGGGAGCTGTTTTTT. This encodes CASKTLAGGPTTGELFF.

The rearrangement links TRBV2 to TRBJ1-5; 10 bases fit TRBD1. Germline loops: CDR1 SNHLY, CDR2 FYNNEI. The CDR3 is made up of 15 amino acids. Losses at the gene ends were 5 bases for V and 5 bases for J; bases not matched to a gene: 6. CDR3 loop: CASSSLDRGDQPQHF. DNA of the CDR3: TGTGCCAGCAGTTCCTTGGACAGGGGGGATCAGCCCCAGCATTTT.

The chain links TRBV28 to TRBJ1-1, with D perhaps matching TRBD1 (5 bases). CDR1 is MDHEN, CDR2 SYDVKM, per germline. V lost 6 bases to trimming and J lost 8 bases, with 16 bases between them. The CDR3 is 13 amino acids. The DNA of the CDR3 is TGTGCCAGCAGCCTAAGGGGCTTGGGGGAAGCTTTCTTT. Its protein is CASSLRGLGEAFF. The whole variable domain, filled in from reference TRBV28 and TRBJ1-1, reads DVKVTQSSRYLVKRTGEKVFLECVQDMDHENMFWYRQDPGLGLRLIYFSYDVKMKEKGDIPEGYSVSREKKERFSLILESASTNQTSMYLCASSLRGLGEAFFGQGTRLTVV.

A remark on this clone: The sample contains more than one DNA sequence encoding this CDR3. DNA for the CDR3: TGCGCCAGCAGCTTGGGGGCAGGGGACGGCTACACCTTC. Translating gives CASSLGAGDGYTF. This sequence joins TRBV5-1 and TRBJ1-2; D may be TRBD1 (6 bases). Germline values: CDR1 SGHRS, CDR2 YFSETQ. The ends were cut back, 0 bases at V and 8 bases at J, with 11 bases in the middle. The CDR3 is 13 residues long.

The genes are TRBV6-5 and TRBJ1-4; TRBD1 might be the D (6 bases). There are 15 residues in the CDR3. V was shortened by 5 bases and J by 4 bases, with 14 bases between the two germline ends. Looked up from germline, CDR1 is MNHEY and CDR2 is SVGAGI. Here the CDR3 DNA reads TGTGCCAGCAGTAGAACTAGGGGGGGTAATGAAAAACTGTTTTTT. Protein sequence: CASSRTRGGNEKLFF.

The chain recombines TRBV6-5 with TRBJ1-5, with 8 positions matching TRBD1. CDR1 MNHEY and CDR2 SVGAGI come from the germline V gene. Germline trimming cut 5 bases from V and 4 bases from J; bases unmatched to any gene: 7. The CDR3 runs to 15 residues. The CDR3 spells CASSLTGVLNQPQHF. CDR3 DNA sequence: TGTGCCAGCAGTCTGACAGGGGTCCTGAATCAGCCCCAGCATTTT.

V usage is TRBV7-9 and J usage is TRBJ2-5, with a weak D call TRBD1 (6 bases). The J call may be incorrect, as the DNA end agrees better with TRBJ2-7. The CDR3 is 15 amino acids. The germline V gene encodes CDR1 SEHNR and CDR2 FQNEAQ (reference sequence). CDR3 in amino acids: CASSLEGTRRYEQYF. The CDR3 nucleotides read TGTGCCAGCAGCTTAGAAGGGACAAGGCGCTACGAGCAGTACTTC.

V gene TRBV7-8 combines with J gene TRBJ2-7, with 11 bases aligning to TRBD1. V shed 3 bases, J shed 0 bases, and the junction held 4 bases outside the gene matches. The CDR3 runs to 16 residues. Germline assignment: CDR1 SGHVS and CDR2 FQNEAQ. CDR3 sequence (DNA): TGTGCCAGCAGCTTCTCCGGGACAGGGGGCTCCTACGAGCAGTACTTC. It yields the protein CASSFSGTGGSYEQYF.

Turning to this clone: The junction departs from the called germline gene at one end, perhaps through a read error. The chain carries TRBV7-9 and TRBJ1-1; TRBD1 aligns across 7 bases. This CDR3 spans 12 amino acids. Germline CDR1 is SEHNR and CDR2 is FQNEAQ (reference sequence). The CDR3, as DNA: TGTTCCAGCAGCTCACAGGGGAGAGAAGCTTTCTTT. It is translated as CSSSSQGREAFF.

In nucleotides, the CDR3 is TGTGCCTGGGGCCATTCGGGGGAGTGGAACTATGGCTACACCTTC. Protein sequence: CAWGHSGEWNYGYTF. The chain links TRBV30 to TRBJ1-2, with TRBD1 as a possible D gene (5 bases). The V and J ends lost 5 bases and 2 bases respectively, with 18 bases between them. The CDR3 has 15 residues. Germline CDR1 is GTSNPN and CDR2 is SVGIG (reference sequence).

This clone showed up just once. The chain uses TRBV27 and TRBJ1-1, with 7 bases matching TRBD1. Losses at the gene ends were 6 bases for V and 3 bases for J; bases not matched to a gene: 10. Germline V lookup: CDR1 MNHEY, CDR2 SMNVEV (reference sequence). The CDR3 covers 15 residues. The CDR3 spells CASRYRQGLHTEAFF. Here the CDR3 DNA reads TGTGCCAGCAGATACCGACAGGGTTTGCACACTGAAGCTTTCTTT.

The rearrangement links TRBV5-5 to TRBJ1-4; 7 bases align to TRBD1. J gave up 2 bases and V 0 bases, and 4 bases lay outside the gene matches. The CDR3 runs 16 residues. The germline V gene has CDR1 SGHKS and CDR2 YYEKEE (reference sequence). The CDR3 bases are TGTGCCAGCAGCTTGGGACAGGGCTGGACTAATGAAAAACTGTTTTTT. It translates to CASSLGQGWTNEKLFF.

The rearrangement joins TRBV27 to TRBJ2-6; D may be TRBD1 (5 bases). The CDR3 has 16 amino acids. CDR1 is MNHEY, CDR2 SMNVEV, per germline (reference sequence). Trimming took off 5 bases at V and 3 bases at J, with 14 bases between the two ends. For the CDR3, the DNA is TGTGCCAGCAGTCCCACAGGTCTCGGTGGGGCCAACGTCCTGACTTTC. Protein sequence: CASSPTGLGGANVLTF.

V gene TRBV5-1 combines with J gene TRBJ1-1; the D gene is possibly TRBD1 (5 bases). Germline-derived CDR1 and CDR2 are SGHRS and YFSETQ. This CDR3 region has 13 residues. Trimming took off 5 bases at V and 1 base at J, with 9 bases between the two ends. CDR3 nucleotides: TGCGCCAGCAGTGACGACAGGAACACTGAAGCTTTCTTT. Protein product: CASSDDRNTEAFF.

The J gene is TRBJ2-7, the V gene TRBV29-1; 7 bases match TRBD2. With V trimmed by 1 base and J by 2 bases, 8 bases remained unmatched. The CDR3 has 15 residues. The germline CDR1 and CDR2 sequences are SQVTM and ANQGSEA. In nucleotides, the CDR3 is TGCAGCGTTGAAGGGTGGGCTAGCGGAGCCTACGAGCAGTACTTC. Amino acids: CSVEGWASGAYEQYF.

The V and J genes are TRBV7-6 and TRBJ2-7; possible D gene TRBD2, 6 bases. The CDR3 spans 14 residues. From germline, CDR1 is SGHVS and CDR2 FNYEAQ. Trimming left V 4 bases short and J 3 bases short, with 13 bases between. CDR3 region: CASSSGTYNYEQYF. CDR3 in DNA: TGTGCCAGCAGCTCTGGGACTTATAACTACGAGCAGTACTTC.

This chain links TRBV7-8 with TRBJ2-7; no reliable D call. The CDR3 spans 14 residues. V lost 5 bases and J lost 2, with 13 bases in between. CDR1 and CDR2 from the germline V gene are SGHVS and FQNEAQ. The CDR3 is CASSREHSTYEQYF. The DNA of the CDR3 is TGTGCCAGCAGCCGCGAGCACTCCACCTACGAGCAGTACTTC.

With respect to this clone: At the DNA level, this CDR3 is encoded by other sequences in the same sample as well. V usage is TRBV7-2 and J usage is TRBJ2-7, with D maybe TRBD2 (5 bases). Germline V gives CDR1 SGHTA, CDR2 FQGNSA. Trimming shortened V by 0 bases and J by 0 bases, and 6 bases separated the two germline ends. The CDR3 runs to 14 residues. CDR3 region: CASSLASVSYEQYF. In DNA form, the CDR3 reads TGTGCCAGCAGCTTAGCTAGCGTCTCCTACGAGCAGTACTTC.

This chain links TRBV27 with TRBJ2-3, with TRBD2 as a possible D gene (6 bases). This CDR3 comprises 17 residues. Germline V lookup: CDR1 MNHEY, CDR2 SMNVEV (reference sequence). With 6 bases removed from V and 0 bases from J, the gap between germline ends came to 19 bases. CDR3 in amino acids: CASSPWGSSGSTDTQYF. In nucleotides, the CDR3 is TGTGCCAGCAGCCCCTGGGGTTCCAGCGGGAGCACAGATACGCAGTATTTT.

This rearrangement joins TRBV7-8 to TRBJ2-1, with 10 bases aligning to TRBD2. J gave up 6 bases and V 2 bases, and 7 bases lay outside the gene matches. CDR1 and CDR2 from the germline V gene are SGHVS and FQNEAQ. CDR3 size: 16 residues. In DNA, the CDR3 is TGTGCCAGCAGCTTACGCGTACTAGCGGGATCCAATGAGCAGTTCTTC. Protein product: CASSLRVLAGSNEQFF.

This chain connects TRBV2 to TRBJ2-2; D remains unclear. V was cut by 3 bases and J by 6 bases, with 5 bases left in between. The germline CDR1 and CDR2 sequences are SNHLY and FYNNEI. The CDR3 runs to 12 residues. CDR3 sequence (DNA): TGTGCCAGCAGTGATACGGCCGGGGAGCTGTTTTTT. Its protein is CASSDTAGELFF.

The rearrangement joins TRBV2 to TRBJ2-1; 9 positions agree with TRBD2. This CDR3 contains 15 residues. The V gene's germline CDR1 is SNHLY and CDR2 FYNNEI. Trimming at V came to 2 bases and at J to 7 bases, leaving 6 bases not matched to a gene. The CDR3 loop reads CASSERGRAGNEQFF. CDR3 DNA sequence: TGTGCCAGCAGTGAACGCGGGAGGGCCGGTAATGAGCAGTTCTTC.